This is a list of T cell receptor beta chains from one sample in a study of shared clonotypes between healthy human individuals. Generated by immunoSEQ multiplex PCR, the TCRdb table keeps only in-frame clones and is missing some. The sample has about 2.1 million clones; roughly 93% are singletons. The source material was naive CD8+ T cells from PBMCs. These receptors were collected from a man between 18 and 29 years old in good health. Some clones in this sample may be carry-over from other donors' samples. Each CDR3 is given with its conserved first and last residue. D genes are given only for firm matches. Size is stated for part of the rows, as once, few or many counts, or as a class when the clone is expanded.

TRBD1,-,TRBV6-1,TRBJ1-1,CASSADRGTEAFF,TGTGCCAGCAGTGCGGACAGGGGGACTGAAGCTTTCTTT
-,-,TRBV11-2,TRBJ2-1,CASSLTRGNGNEQFF,TGTGCCAGCAGCTTAACCAGGGGTAACGGCAATGAGCAGTTCTTC
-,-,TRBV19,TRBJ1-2,CASSANPRDYGYTF,TGTGCCAGTAGTGCAAATCCCCGGGACTATGGCTACACCTTC
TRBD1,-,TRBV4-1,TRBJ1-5,CASSQDLWDRAYQPQHF,TGCGCCAGCAGCCAAGATCTTTGGGACAGGGCCTATCAGCCCCAGCATTTT
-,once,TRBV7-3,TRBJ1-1,CASSSRGGTEAFF,TGTGCCAGCAGCTCCCGAGGGGGAACTGAAGCTTTCTTT
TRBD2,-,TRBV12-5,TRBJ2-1,CASGSTSGRLVEQFF,TGTGCTAGTGGTTCGACTAGCGGGAGGCTGGTTGAGCAGTTCTTC
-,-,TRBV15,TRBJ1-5,CATSQLRGGNQPQHF,TGTGCCACCAGTCAACTCCGAGGAGGGAATCAGCCCCAGCATTTT
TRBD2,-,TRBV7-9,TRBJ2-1,CATPGGGYEQFF,TGTGCCACCCCTGGGGGGGGTTATGAGCAGTTCTTC
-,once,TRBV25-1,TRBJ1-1,CASSDQNAWGAEAFF,TGTGCCAGCAGTGACCAAAATGCATGGGGGGCTGAAGCTTTCTTT
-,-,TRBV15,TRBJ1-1,CATSRGRQLEAFF,TGTGCCACCAGCAGAGGGAGACAGCTAGAAGCTTTCTTT
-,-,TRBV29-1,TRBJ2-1,CTVAIISRNEQFF,TGCACTGTGGCCATAATCTCGAGGAATGAGCAGTTCTTC
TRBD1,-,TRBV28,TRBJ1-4,CASSATGANEKLFF,TGTGCCAGCAGTGCGACAGGGGCTAATGAAAAACTGTTTTTT
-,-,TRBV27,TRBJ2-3,CASSLRIGATDTQYF,TGTGCCAGCAGTTTGCGTATAGGAGCCACAGATACGCAGTATTTT
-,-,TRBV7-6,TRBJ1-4,CASRPLQGRGEKLFF,TGTGCCAGCAGGCCATTACAGGGAAGAGGTGAAAAACTGTTTTTT
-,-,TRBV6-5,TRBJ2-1,CASSSSGYNEQFF,TGTGCCAGCAGCTCCTCCGGGTACAATGAGCAGTTCTTC
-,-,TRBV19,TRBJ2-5,CASSILGKETQYF,TGTGCCAGTAGTATTTTAGGGAAAGAGACCCAGTACTTC
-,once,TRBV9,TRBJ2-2,CASSVAGEHTGELFF,TGTGCCAGCAGCGTAGCGGGGGAACACACCGGGGAGCTGTTTTTT
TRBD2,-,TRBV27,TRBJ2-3,CASSLLRLAGADTQYF,TGTGCCAGCAGTTTATTGCGACTAGCGGGAGCTGATACGCAGTATTTT
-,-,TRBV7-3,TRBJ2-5,CASSISGLGETQYF,TGTGCCAGCAGCATCAGCGGGCTCGGAGAGACCCAGTACTTC
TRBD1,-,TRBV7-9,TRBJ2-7,CASSPTGALSYEQYF,TGTGCCAGCAGCCCAACAGGGGCCCTCTCCTACGAGCAGTACTTC
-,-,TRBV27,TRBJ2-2,CASMGAPNTGELFF,TGTGCCAGCATGGGAGCGCCGAACACCGGGGAGCTGTTTTTT
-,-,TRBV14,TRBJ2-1,CASSPRGSHNEQFF,TGTGCCAGCAGCCCCCGTGGTTCCCACAATGAGCAGTTCTTC
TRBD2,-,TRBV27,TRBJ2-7,CASSSANSGGWYEQYF,TGTGCCAGCAGTTCCGCTAATAGCGGGGGATGGTACGAGCAGTACTTC
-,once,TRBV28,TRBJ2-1,CASSPPGAYNEQFF,TGTGCCAGTTCACCGCCGGGGGCATACAATGAGCAGTTCTTC
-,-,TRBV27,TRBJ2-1,CASKWGSSYNEQFF,TGTGCCAGCAAATGGGGGAGCTCCTACAATGAGCAGTTCTTC
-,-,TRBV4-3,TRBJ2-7,CASSQDRAYEQYF,TGCGCCAGCAGCCAAGATCGGGCCTACGAGCAGTACTTC
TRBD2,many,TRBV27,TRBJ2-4,CASAISGTGGVQYF,TGTGCCAGCGCTATTAGCGGGACGGGAGGGGTTCAGTACTTC
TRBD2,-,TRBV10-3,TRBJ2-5,CAISELGIAGASSSLYQETQYF,TGTGCCATCAGTGAGCTGGGGATAGCGGGAGCCTCATCATCATTGTACCAAGAGACCCAGTACTTC
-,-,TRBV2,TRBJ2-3,CASSGKAYTDTQYF,TGTGCCAGCAGTGGAAAGGCATACACAGATACGCAGTATTTT
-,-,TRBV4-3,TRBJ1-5,CASSQDRSMPQHF,TGCGCCAGCAGCCAAGATCGGTCCATGCCCCAGCATTTT
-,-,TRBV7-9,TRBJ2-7,CASSDEGPSLLGEQYF,TGTGCCAGCAGCGACGAGGGACCGTCCCTCCTCGGCGAGCAGTACTTC
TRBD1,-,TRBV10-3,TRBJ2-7,CAIRTGDSYEQYF,TGTGCCATCAGAACAGGGGACTCCTACGAGCAGTACTTC
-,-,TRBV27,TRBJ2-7,CASSLWGTVSYEQYF,TGTGCCAGCAGTTTATGGGGGACGGTCTCCTACGAGCAGTACTTC
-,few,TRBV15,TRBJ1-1,CATSRAQEGYTEAFF,TGTGCCACCAGCAGAGCCCAAGAGGGGTACACTGAAGCTTTCTTT
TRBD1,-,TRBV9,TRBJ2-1,CASSVGTGADEQFF,TGTGCCAGCAGCGTCGGGACAGGGGCGGATGAGCAGTTCTTC
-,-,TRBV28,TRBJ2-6,CASSSWGAGANVLTF,TGTGCCAGCAGTTCCTGGGGGGCTGGGGCCAACGTCCTGACTTTC
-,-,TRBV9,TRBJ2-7,CASSEGLGYEQYF,TGTGCCAGCAGCGAGGGTCTCGGGTACGAGCAGTACTTC
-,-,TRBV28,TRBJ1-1,CASSPGHGTEAFF,TGTGCCAGCAGCCCGGGACACGGGACTGAAGCTTTCTTT
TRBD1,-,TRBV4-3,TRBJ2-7,CASSQSRDSTYEQYF,TGCGCCAGCAGCCAAAGCCGGGACAGTACCTACGAGCAGTACTTC
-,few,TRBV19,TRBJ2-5,CASSIQGGETQYF,TGTGCCAGTAGTATACAGGGTGGGGAGACCCAGTACTTC